A single sample gave rise to the 12 T cell receptor beta chains below, sequenced in a study of CD8 T cells in Susac syndrome (dated by TCRdb to the late 2010s). Library preparation was by the immunoSEQ multiplex PCR assay. RNA was extracted with the RNeasy kit and about 0.45 to 1 ug was reverse transcribed using random hexamers. TCRdb's own reprocessing of the public reads used fastp at Q25 and MiXCR and kept productive beta chains. Each entry is one CDR3 protein sequence, shown with its most common DNA and genes. Within this sample are 200,000 to 250,000 distinct CDR3 sequences, with approximately 94% of them counted one time only. About 0.14% of the sample is taken by the ten largest. The specimen was CD4+ T cells from PBMCs. Receptors were obtained from a human donor with Susac syndrome.

This clonotype was detected once. The chain links TRBV10-2 to TRBJ2-7; no clear D. CDR3 length equals 12 residues. Between the trimmed V and J ends, which lost 7 bases and 6 bases, there was a span of 13 bases. Germline CDR1 and CDR2: WSHSY and SAAADI. As DNA, the CDR3 is TGCGCCAGCACCCAGGTCGGCTCCGAGCAGTACTTC. This gives the protein CASTQVGSEQYF.

CDR3 sequence (DNA): TGTGCCAGCAGTTCCGGGACAGCGATCTCCTACGAGCAGTACTTC. Its protein is CASSSGTAISYEQYF. The V call is TRBV6-5, the J call TRBJ2-7, with 7 nucleotides matching TRBD1. In germline, CDR1 is MNHEY, CDR2 SVGAGI. J gave up 0 bases and V 4 bases, and 6 bases lay outside the gene matches. The CDR3 contains 15 residues.

V and J are TRBV7-3 and TRBJ2-2, with D hard to call. CDR3 size: 14 residues. V lost 4 bases, J lost 6 bases, and 12 bases lay in between. CDR1 and CDR2 from the germline V gene are SGHTA and FQGTGA. The CDR3 sequence: CASSSIRGAGELFF. The CDR3 coding sequence is TGTGCCAGCAGCTCCATTAGAGGCGCCGGGGAGCTGTTTTTT. Full variable domain (missing parts from reference TRBV7-3 and TRBJ2-2): GAGVSQTPSNKVTEKGKYVELRCDPISGHTALYWYRQSLGQGPEFLIYFQGTGAADDSGLPNDRFFAVRPEGSVSTLKIQRTERGDSAVYLCASSSIRGAGELFFGEGSRLTVL.

The chain is built from TRBV3-1 and TRBJ1-2; no reliable D call. Germline CDR1 LGHDT, CDR2 YNNKEL (reference sequence). The CDR3 sequence is 18 residues long. V shed 0 bases and J shed 4 bases, with 21 bases lying between them. CDR3 region: CASSQEGSGLRPSYGYTF. The DNA for the CDR3 is TGTGCCAGCAGCCAAGAGGGCTCCGGGCTACGACCCAGCTATGGCTACACCTTC.

The chain joins TRBV19 to TRBJ1-3; D uncertain. The CDR3 runs 14 residues. With 7 bases removed from V and 3 bases from J, the gap between germline ends came to 13 bases. Germline loops: CDR1 LNHDA, CDR2 SQIVND (reference sequence). CDR3 bases: TGTGCCAGTACCCCGGGATCGGTTGGAAACACCATATATTTT. Protein sequence: CASTPGSVGNTIYF.

CDR3 DNA sequence: TGTGCCAGCTCACCAACACAGGTCAATCAGCCCCAGCATTTT. It codes for CASSPTQVNQPQHF. The genes are TRBV18 and TRBJ1-5, with D perhaps matching TRBD1 (5 bases). There are 14 residues in the CDR3. Germline lookup yields CDR1 KGHSH and CDR2 LQKENI. Trimming stripped 2 bases from V and 3 bases from J, with 8 bases between. Drawing the rest from reference TRBV18 and TRBJ1-5, the complete variable domain is NAGVMQNPRHLVRRRGQEARLRCSPMKGHSHVYWYRQLPEEGLKFMVYLQKENIIDESGMPKERFSAEFPKEGPSILRIQQVVRGDSAAYFCASSPTQVNQPQHFGDGTRLSIL.

V is TRBV12-3 or TRBV12-4 and J is TRBJ2-5; 10 positions match TRBD2. The V gene end was trimmed by 6 bases and the J gene end by 4 bases; junction bases not matched to a gene: 5. The CDR3 has 14 residues. The CDR3 is CASRASGGGETQYF. CDR3 in DNA: TGTGCCAGCAGGGCTAGCGGGGGTGGAGAGACCCAGTACTTC.

This clonotype was detected only a few times. The chain joins TRBV5-6 to TRBJ2-7; D is ambiguous. Germline lookup yields CDR1 SGHDT and CDR2 YYEEEE. The CDR3 loop spans 14 amino acids. Deletions cut 4 bases from V and 0 bases from J, with 11 bases between. For the CDR3, the DNA is TGTGCCAGCAGCCGAGGTCCGGGCTCCTACGAGCAGTACTTC. It is translated as CASSRGPGSYEQYF.

V usage is TRBV20-1 and J usage is TRBJ2-5; possible D gene TRBD2, 6 bases. Germline-derived CDR1 and CDR2 are DFQATT and SNEGSKA (reference sequence). The CDR3 totals 12 residues. Between the trimmed V and J ends, which lost 3 bases and 5 bases, there was a span of 10 bases. CDR3 region: CSASYGGETQYF. The CDR3 nucleotides are TGCAGTGCTAGCTACGGGGGTGAGACCCAGTACTTC.

V and J are TRBV5-1 and TRBJ1-2; 7 positions agree with TRBD1. Germline loops: CDR1 SGHRS, CDR2 YFSETQ. J was trimmed by 6 bases and V by 0 bases; bases with no gene match: 5. The CDR3 covers 14 residues. CDR3 nucleotide sequence: TGCGCCAGCAGCTTGGACGGAGGGGGCGATGGCTACACCTTC. It codes for CASSLDGGGDGYTF.

The rearrangement joins TRBV30 to TRBJ1-5; the match to TRBD1 covers 7 bases. CDR3 length equals 13 residues. Germline CDR1 reads GTSNPN; CDR2 reads SVGIG (reference sequence). The V gene end was trimmed by 1 base and the J gene end by 5 bases; junction bases not matched to a gene: 2. The CDR3 DNA reads as TGTGCCTGGAGTGCAGGGGGTGATCAGCCCCAGCATTTT. Protein sequence: CAWSAGGDQPQHF. The full variable domain, with the rest looked up from reference TRBV30 and TRBJ1-5, is SQTIHQWPATLVQPVGSPLSLECTVEGTSNPNLYWYRQAAGRGLQLLFYSVGIGQISSEVPQNLSASRPQDRQFILSSKKLLLSDSGFYLCAWSAGGDQPQHFGDGTRLSIL.

The chain joins TRBV20-1 to TRBJ2-1, with 12 nucleotides matching TRBD2. CDR3 size: 15 residues. CDR1 and CDR2 (germline): DFQATT, SNEGSKA (reference sequence). The ends lost 3 bases at V and 6 bases at J; junction bases unmatched: 6. This chain's CDR3 is CSARPASGGANEQFF. The CDR3 coding sequence is TGCAGTGCTAGGCCGGCTAGCGGGGGGGCCAATGAGCAGTTCTTC.